This T cell receptor (beta chain) derives from a study of OX40 agonist ivuxolimab in advanced cancers. Background on the study: The study gave patients intravenous ivuxolimab at 0.01 to 10 mg/kg every 2 weeks. Hepatocellular carcinoma, melanoma, renal cell or head and neck cancer affected the dose-escalation patients. Averaging 60 years in age, with a range of about 23 to 79, the cohort was around 85% male.

Profiling relied on immunoSEQ multiplex PCR, and the TCRdb table lists in-frame clones only, not all of them. In the table there are around 36,000 clones, approximately 84% of which are singletons. Sampling of blood occurred at baseline, cycle 4 day 1, and cycle 7 day 1. The sequence was collected from an adult with an advanced solid tumor such as melanoma, head and neck, liver or kidney cancer. The specimen comprised CD4+ or CD8+ T cells sorted from blood, sampled in a trial of the OX40 agonist ivuxolimab.

CDR3 amino acids: CASSSGLAVTGELFF. DNA for the CDR3: TGCGCCAGCAGCTCGGGACTAGCTGTTACCGGGGAGCTGTTTTTT. The chain is built from TRBV5-1 and TRBJ2-2; 9 positions agree with TRBD2. In germline, CDR1 is SGHRS, CDR2 YFSETQ. The trim removed 3 bases at V and 5 bases at J, leaving 5 bases unmatched. The CDR3 is 15 residues long.